These 23 T cell receptor beta chains came from one sample sequenced in a study of CD8+ T cells in alopecia areata. Reverse transcribed after extraction, RNA yielded cDNA as the sequencing template. The assay was immunoSEQ multiplex PCR, and TCRdb's table has in-frame clones only and misses some. The repertoire holds around 180,000 clones, with around 64% as singletons. Treatment specified: oral pan-JAK inhibitor, 5-10 mg twice daily. This specimen consisted of CD4+ T cells sorted from blood, obtained at approximately week 50, from a patient treated with tofacitinib. The receptors come from a human donor with alopecia areata.

The genes are TRBV29-1 and TRBJ2-1; tentatively, D is TRBD1 (7 bases). V was trimmed by 7 bases and J by 9 bases, leaving 13 bases between them. This CDR3 spans 11 amino acids. The V gene's germline CDR1 is SQVTM and CDR2 ANQGSEA. This CDR3 is CSGRGAVEQFF. Here the CDR3 DNA reads TGCAGCGGCAGGGGGGCCGTTGAGCAGTTCTTC.

This chain connects TRBV19 to TRBJ1-1; TRBD1 agrees at 7 bases. CDR3 length: 12 amino acids. CDR1 and CDR2 (germline): LNHDA, SQIVND (reference sequence). Unmatched junction bases numbered 3, after V lost 7 bases and J lost 4 bases. CDR3 loop: CASTRTGTEAFF. The CDR3 nucleotides read TGTGCCAGTACCAGGACAGGCACTGAAGCTTTCTTT. Together with reference TRBV19 and TRBJ1-1, the CDR3 gives the full variable domain: DGGITQSPKYLFRKEGQNVTLSCEQNLNHDAMYWYRQDPGQGLRLIYYSQIVNDFQKGDIAEGYSVSREKKESFPLTVTSAQKNPTAFYLCASTRTGTEAFFGQGTRLTVV.

CDR3 coding DNA: TGCAGCGTTGTTTGGGACACAGATACGCAGTATTTT. Encoded protein: CSVVWDTDTQYF. The chain carries TRBV29-1 and TRBJ2-3; no firm D call. This CDR3 contains 12 residues. Trimming left V 4 bases short and J 2 bases short, with 7 bases between. The germline V gene encodes CDR1 SQVTM and CDR2 ANQGSEA.

This clone was detected a few times. The V gene is TRBV5-1, the J gene TRBJ1-2; 9 nucleotides match TRBD1. The CDR3 spans 14 residues. Trimming took 3 bases from V and 8 from J; bases not matched to a gene: 8. The germline V gene has CDR1 SGHRS and CDR2 YFSETQ. The CDR3 DNA follows: TGCGCCAGCAGCTCGGACAGGGGCAGGGGAGGCTACACCTTC. The encoded protein is CASSSDRGRGGYTF. The whole variable domain, filled in from reference TRBV5-1 and TRBJ1-2, reads KAGVTQTPRYLIKTRGQQVTLSCSPISGHRSVSWYQQTPGQGLQFLFEYFSETQRNKGNFPGRFSGRQFSNSRSEMNVSTLELGDSALYLCASSSDRGRGGYTFGSGTRLTVV.

The V call is TRBV7-2, the J call TRBJ2-3, with D perhaps TRBD2 (5 bases). Germline CDR1 reads SGHTA; CDR2 reads FQGNSA. Trimming left V 1 base short and J 5 bases short, with 16 bases between. CDR3 size: 16 residues. This CDR3 reads CASSLGLTGVLDTQYF. The CDR3 DNA reads as TGTGCCAGCAGCTTAGGGTTGACCGGGGTATTAGATACGCAGTATTTT.

This chain's CDR3 is CASSQGLDNEQFF. The CDR3 nucleotides are TGCGCCAGCAGCCAAGGACTAGACAATGAGCAGTTCTTC. J is TRBJ2-1 and V is TRBV4-3; tentatively, D is TRBD2 (6 bases). V was shortened by 1 base and J by 5 bases, with 6 bases between the two germline ends. This CDR3 comprises 13 residues. Germline CDR1 LGHNA, CDR2 YSLEER.

V and J are TRBV4-1 and TRBJ1-2; D gene unclear. The CDR3 has 14 residues. Germline V gene lookup returns CDR1 MGHRA and CDR2 YSYEKL. The V and J ends lost 4 bases and 4 bases respectively, with 13 bases between them. Here the CDR3 DNA reads TGCGCCAGCAGCCCCCAGGAACCTCCCTATGGCTACACCTTC. Translating it yields CASSPQEPPYGYTF.

This clone was counted between two and nine times. This rearrangement joins TRBV30 to TRBJ1-1; D ambiguous. Germline-derived CDR1 and CDR2 are GTSNPN and SVGIG (reference sequence). CDR3 length: 12 residues. The V end was cut by 2 bases, the J end by 4 bases, with 8 bases between. The CDR3 is CAWSPSATEAFF. CDR3 DNA: TGTGCCTGGAGTCCCTCCGCCACTGAAGCTTTCTTT.

The gene calls are TRBV29-1 and TRBJ1-2; the match to TRBD1 covers 7 bases. This CDR3 is 13 amino acids long. Trimming took 6 bases from V and 3 from J; bases not matched to a gene: 7. Germline V CDR1 and CDR2: SQVTM, ANQGSEA. The CDR3 region is CSVGDSGYYGYTF. CDR3 coding DNA: TGCAGCGTGGGGGACAGTGGCTACTATGGCTACACCTTC.

CDR3 loop: CASSHAGIANQPQHF. The CDR3 region has the DNA TGCGCCAGCAGCCACGCCGGGATCGCCAATCAGCCCCAGCATTTT. This chain links TRBV4-3 with TRBJ1-5, with no clear D. Germline loops: CDR1 LGHNA, CDR2 YSLEER. The CDR3 consists of 15 residues. V dropped 3 bases and J dropped 3 bases, with 12 bases sitting between them.

The chain couples TRBV29-1 to TRBJ2-1; D ambiguous. Trimming cost V 3 bases and J 7 bases, with 10 bases left between them. This CDR3 is built from 12 residues. Germline CDR1 is SQVTM and CDR2 is ANQGSEA. The DNA for the CDR3 is TGCAGCGTTGATAGACTTGATAATGAGCAGTTCTTC. Translating gives CSVDRLDNEQFF.

This sequence joins TRBV2 and TRBJ1-2; tentatively, D is TRBD1 (6 bases). This CDR3 is 20 amino acids long. Trimming pared 1 base from V and 7 bases from J, leaving 31 bases between. The germline V gene has CDR1 SNHLY and CDR2 FYNNEI. The chain's CDR3 is CASSEEVWRNRTDAMGGYTF. As DNA, the CDR3 is TGTGCCAGCAGTGAAGAAGTGTGGAGGAACCGGACAGACGCTATGGGTGGCTACACCTTC.

The chain uses TRBV30 and TRBJ2-2, with D possibly matching TRBD1 (5 bases). In germline, CDR1 is GTSNPN, CDR2 SVGIG (reference sequence). V lost 2 bases, J lost 4 bases, and 11 bases lay in between. The length of the CDR3 is 14 residues. DNA of the CDR3: TGTGCCTGGAGTCTGACAGACCTCACCGGGGAGCTGTTTTTT. Translation: CAWSLTDLTGELFF.

In DNA, the CDR3 is TGCAGCGTTAAGACAGGCCAAGAGACCCAGTACTTC. It specifies CSVKTGQETQYF. The genes are TRBV29-1 and TRBJ2-5, with a weak D call TRBD1 (6 bases). Germline V gene sequence: CDR1 SQVTM, CDR2 ANQGSEA. This CDR3 contains 12 residues. Trimming pared 5 bases from V and 1 base from J, leaving 8 bases between.

The chain links TRBV9 to TRBJ1-2, with D possibly TRBD1 on 6 matching bases. Germline V lookup: CDR1 SGDLS, CDR2 YYNGEE. This CDR3 region has 13 residues. V was pared by 6 bases and J by 8 bases, with 17 bases between. CDR3 region: CASNPRGEGGYTF. The DNA for the CDR3 is TGTGCCAGCAACCCCAGGGGCGAGGGCGGCTACACCTTC.

The chain links TRBV30 to TRBJ2-7, with TRBD1 as a possible D gene (6 bases). Trimming removed 2 bases from V and 1 base from J, with 15 bases in between. The CDR3 runs to 15 residues. CDR1 is GTSNPN, CDR2 SVGIG, per germline (reference sequence). As DNA, the CDR3 is TGTGCCTGGAGTCCTCTTGACAGGACATCCTACGAGCAGTACTTC. It is translated as CAWSPLDRTSYEQYF. The full variable domain, completed using reference TRBV30 and TRBJ2-7, is SQTIHQWPATLVQPVGSPLSLECTVEGTSNPNLYWYRQAAGRGLQLLFYSVGIGQISSEVPQNLSASRPQDRQFILSSKKLLLSDSGFYLCAWSPLDRTSYEQYFGPGTRLTVT.

J is TRBJ1-2 and V is TRBV30; TRBD1 is a possible D gene (5 bases). Germline V gives CDR1 GTSNPN, CDR2 SVGIG (reference sequence). The CDR3 has 13 amino acids. V was cut by 4 bases and J by 8 bases, with 17 bases left in between. CDR3 amino acids: CAWISGWGPGYTF. The CDR3 DNA sequence: TGTGCCTGGATTTCGGGTTGGGGACCGGGCTACACCTTC.

The chain recombines TRBV25-1 with TRBJ1-1; D ambiguous. The length of the CDR3 is 15 residues. With 6 bases removed from V and 4 bases from J, the gap between germline ends came to 18 bases. Per the germline V gene, CDR1 is MGHDK and CDR2 is SYGVNS. The DNA of the CDR3 is TGTGCCAGCAGCGGCCCGAGGGTGGCGGTCACTGAAGCTTTCTTT. It specifies CASSGPRVAVTEAFF.

The CDR3 region is CAWGRVNSEAFF. The CDR3 DNA reads as TGTGCCTGGGGCAGGGTTAACTCTGAAGCTTTCTTT. This chain connects TRBV30 to TRBJ1-1; tentatively, D is TRBD1 (5 bases). Per the germline V gene, CDR1 is GTSNPN and CDR2 is SVGIG (reference sequence). The V and J ends lost 5 bases and 6 bases respectively, with 13 bases between them. The CDR3 is 12 amino acids.

This chain joins TRBV4-3 and TRBJ1-6; 9 bases fit TRBD1. This CDR3 region has 15 residues. V shed 2 bases, J shed 7 bases, and the junction held 3 bases outside the gene matches. CDR1 LGHNA and CDR2 YSLEER come from the germline V gene. The chain's CDR3 is CASSQMTGGNSPLHF. DNA of the CDR3: TGCGCCAGCAGCCAAATGACAGGGGGGAATTCACCCCTCCACTTT.

The J gene is TRBJ1-2, the V gene TRBV10-3; D ambiguous. With 2 bases removed from V and 4 bases from J, the gap between germline ends came to 8 bases. The CDR3 is 13 amino acids. Germline V CDR1 and CDR2: ENHRY, SYGVKD. The CDR3 DNA reads TGTGCCATCAGTGAGGTAGTCAGCTATGGCTACACCTTC. Residues: CAISEVVSYGYTF.

This clone was observed a few times. CDR3 amino acids: CSVDGVVGTDTQYF. The CDR3 DNA sequence: TGCAGCGTTGATGGGGTGGTGGGCACAGATACGCAGTATTTT. This chain links TRBV29-1 with TRBJ2-3; no clear D. V dropped 3 bases and J dropped 1 base, with 11 bases sitting between them. Germline-derived CDR1 and CDR2 are SQVTM and ANQGSEA. The CDR3 is 14 residues long.

This clone has a single count. V gene TRBV2 combines with J gene TRBJ2-7; possibly TRBD2 for D (5 bases). Germline CDR1 and CDR2: SNHLY and FYNNEI. This CDR3 has 14 residues. Trimming pared 3 bases from V and 2 bases from J, leaving 11 bases between. The CDR3 loop is CASSDPPGTYEQYF. CDR3 DNA sequence: TGTGCCAGCAGTGACCCGCCGGGGACCTACGAGCAGTACTTC.